These 10 T cell receptor beta chains came from one sample sequenced in a study of blood T cell repertoires in COVID-19. The table came from immunoSEQ multiplex PCR; TCRdb's copy has only in-frame clones and leaves some out. Among roughly 30,000 clones listed, around 73% were seen once. The sequenced material came from peripheral blood. These receptors were taken from a woman aged 55-69 years with acute or convalescent COVID-19.

This chain joins TRBV15 and TRBJ1-1, with no clear D. Trimming cost V 6 bases and J 1 base, with 12 bases left between them. The CDR3 has 14 residues. Germline-derived CDR1 and CDR2 are LNHNV and YYDKDF (reference sequence). The CDR3 is CATSERRGNTEAFF. As DNA, the CDR3 is TGTGCCACCAGTGAGCGTCGAGGGAACACTGAAGCTTTCTTT.

The chain recombines TRBV7-9 with TRBJ1-4; maybe TRBD1 (5 bases). Germline values: CDR1 SEHNR, CDR2 FQNEAQ (reference sequence). V was pared by 1 base and J by 10 bases, with 13 bases between. The CDR3 loop spans 14 amino acids. CDR3 sequence: CASSLGQGSGKLFF. The CDR3 nucleotides read TGTGCCAGCAGCTTAGGGCAGGGAAGTGGAAAACTGTTTTTT. Using reference TRBV7-9 and TRBJ1-4 for the parts outside the CDR3, the full variable domain is DTGVSQNPRHKITKRGQNVTFRCDPISEHNRLYWYRQTLGQGPEFLTYFQNEAQLEKSRLLSDRFSAERPKGSFSTLEIQRTEQGDSAMYLCASSLGQGSGKLFFGSGTQLSVL.

J is TRBJ1-1 and V is TRBV2; D perhaps matches TRBD1 (5 bases). This CDR3 is built from 13 residues. Trimming pared 6 bases from V and 3 bases from J, leaving 11 bases between. Germline V gives CDR1 SNHLY, CDR2 FYNNEI. The CDR3 sequence is CASSPRQYTEAFF. The CDR3 nucleotides read TGTGCCAGCAGCCCTCGACAGTACACTGAAGCTTTCTTT.

The chain is built from TRBV2 and TRBJ1-4; unclear D gene. V shed 2 bases and J shed 7 bases, with 14 bases lying between them. This CDR3 contains 15 residues. CDR1 SNHLY and CDR2 FYNNEI come from the germline V gene. The CDR3 reads CASSELRVGVEKLFF. CDR3 coding DNA: TGTGCCAGCAGTGAACTTCGGGTCGGGGTTGAAAAACTGTTTTTT.

The chain links TRBV4-1 to TRBJ1-2; 11 bases match TRBD1. Trimming cost V 1 base and J 5 bases; bases outside gene matches: 9. The V gene's germline CDR1 is MGHRA and CDR2 YSYEKL. The CDR3 is made up of 17 amino acids. This chain's CDR3 is CASSQAGQGATGYGYTF. CDR3 nucleotide sequence: TGCGCCAGCAGCCAAGCCGGACAGGGGGCAACCGGGTATGGCTACACCTTC.

The sample holds a few counts of this clone. The chain employs TRBV6-6 and TRBJ1-2; 9 positions agree with TRBD1. Germline V gene lookup returns CDR1 MNHNY and CDR2 SVGAGI (reference sequence). The CDR3 is 14 amino acids. J gave up 5 bases and V 7 bases, and 8 bases lay outside the gene matches. The CDR3 DNA sequence: TGTGCCAGCAAGCCCCCCGGGACAGGGTATGGCTACACCTTC. Translation gives CASKPPGTGYGYTF.

The chain employs TRBV6-5 and TRBJ1-6, with 9 bases fitting TRBD1. In germline, CDR1 is MNHEY, CDR2 SVGAGI. V dropped 8 bases and J dropped 10; count of bases not matched to a gene: 12. The CDR3 is 15 residues long. This CDR3 is CASVPGQGMGSPLHF. CDR3 sequence (DNA): TGTGCCAGCGTCCCGGGACAGGGAATGGGGTCACCCCTCCACTTT.

This clone has a handful of counts. The J gene is TRBJ1-1, the V gene TRBV10-2; 10 bases map to TRBD1. Germline values: CDR1 WSHSY, CDR2 SAAADI. V shed 4 bases and J 4 bases; nucleotides not matched to a gene: 6. This CDR3 contains 15 residues. CDR3 in amino acids: CASSGPGQGSTEAFF. CDR3 nucleotide sequence: TGCGCCAGCAGTGGTCCGGGACAGGGGTCCACTGAAGCTTTCTTT.

The gene calls are TRBV7-3 and TRBJ2-2; 8 nucleotides match TRBD1. This CDR3 is built from 15 residues. V was pared by 5 bases and J by 4 bases, with 6 bases of the junction left unmatched. CDR1 and CDR2 (germline): SGHTA, FQGTGA. The CDR3 DNA reads as TGTGCCAGCAGCCTGGGACAGGTGATCACCGGGGAGCTGTTTTTT. Residues: CASSLGQVITGELFF.

The CDR3 spells CASSVTRGGGEAFF. CDR3 DNA: TGCGCCAGCAGCGTGACCAGGGGAGGGGGTGAAGCTTTCTTT. This sequence joins TRBV5-1 and TRBJ1-1; a weak D match, TRBD1 (6 bases). Trimming stripped 4 bases from V and 7 bases from J, with 17 bases between. The germline V gene encodes CDR1 SGHRS and CDR2 YFSETQ. The CDR3 spans 14 residues. The complete variable domain, with remaining parts taken from reference TRBV5-1 and TRBJ1-1, reads KAGVTQTPRYLIKTRGQQVTLSCSPISGHRSVSWYQQTPGQGLQFLFEYFSETQRNKGNFPGRFSGRQFSNSRSEMNVSTLELGDSALYLCASSVTRGGGEAFFGQGTRLTVV.